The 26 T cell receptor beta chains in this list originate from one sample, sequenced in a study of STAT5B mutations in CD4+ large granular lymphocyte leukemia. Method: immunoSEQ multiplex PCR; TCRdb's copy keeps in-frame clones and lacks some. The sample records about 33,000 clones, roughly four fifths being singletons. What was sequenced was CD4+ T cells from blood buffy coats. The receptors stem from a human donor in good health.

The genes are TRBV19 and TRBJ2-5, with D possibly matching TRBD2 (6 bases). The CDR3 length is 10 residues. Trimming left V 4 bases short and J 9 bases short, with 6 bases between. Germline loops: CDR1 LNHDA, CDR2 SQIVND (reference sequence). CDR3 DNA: TGTGCCAGTAGTAGGGAGGCCCAGTACTTC. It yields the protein CASSREAQYF.

The CDR3 nucleotides are TGTGCCAGTAGACCGGGACAGCTGAACACTGAAGCTTTCTTT. This translates into CASRPGQLNTEAFF. This chain joins TRBV19 and TRBJ1-1; 7 bases align to TRBD1. Germline CDR1 and CDR2: LNHDA and SQIVND (reference sequence). The CDR3 runs to 14 residues. Germline trimming cut 6 bases from V and 0 bases from J; bases unmatched to any gene: 4.

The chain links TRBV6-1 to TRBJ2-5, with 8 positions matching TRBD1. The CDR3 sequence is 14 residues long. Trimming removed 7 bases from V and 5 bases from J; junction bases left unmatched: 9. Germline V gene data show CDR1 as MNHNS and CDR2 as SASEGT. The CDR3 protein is CASNWAGGSETQYF. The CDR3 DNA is TGTGCCAGCAATTGGGCAGGGGGCTCGGAGACCCAGTACTTC.

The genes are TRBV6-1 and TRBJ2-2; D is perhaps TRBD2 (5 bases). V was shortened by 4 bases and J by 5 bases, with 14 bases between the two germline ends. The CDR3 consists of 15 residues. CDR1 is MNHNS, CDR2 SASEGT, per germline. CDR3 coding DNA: TGTGCCAGCAGTGCACAACGACTACGAACCGGGGAGCTGTTTTTT. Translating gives CASSAQRLRTGELFF.

The CDR3 nucleotides read TGCGCCAGCAGCTTGGAGGGTGGACTAGCGGGAGGTGGAGAGACCCAGTACTTC. Amino acid sequence: CASSLEGGLAGGGETQYF. The rearrangement joins TRBV5-1 to TRBJ2-5, with 14 bases that match TRBD2. The ends lost 0 bases at V and 4 bases at J; junction bases unmatched: 8. This CDR3 is 18 amino acids long. CDR1 SGHRS and CDR2 YFSETQ come from the germline V gene.

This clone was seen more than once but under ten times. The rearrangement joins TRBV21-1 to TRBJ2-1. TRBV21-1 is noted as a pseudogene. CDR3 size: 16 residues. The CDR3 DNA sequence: TGTGCCAGCAGTCCACCAGGGGAGGACTCCTACAATGAGCAGTTCTTC. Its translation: CASSPPGEDSYNEQFF.

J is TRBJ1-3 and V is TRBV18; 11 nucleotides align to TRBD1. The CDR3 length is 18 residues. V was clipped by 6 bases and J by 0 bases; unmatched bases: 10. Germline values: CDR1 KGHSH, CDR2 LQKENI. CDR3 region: CASSPGQGVPHSGNTIYF. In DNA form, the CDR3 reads TGTGCCAGCTCCCCGGGACAGGGGGTCCCTCACTCTGGAAACACCATATATTTT.

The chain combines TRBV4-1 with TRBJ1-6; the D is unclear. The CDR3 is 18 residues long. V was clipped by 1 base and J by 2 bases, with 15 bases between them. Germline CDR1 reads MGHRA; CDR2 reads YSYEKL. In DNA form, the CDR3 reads TGCGCCAGCAGCCAAGGTGTAGGAGGCGACACCTATAATTCACCCCTCCACTTT. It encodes CASSQGVGGDTYNSPLHF.

The CDR3 here is CASSSVWAQTYEQYF. The CDR3, as DNA: TGTGCCAGCAGTTCGGTTTGGGCTCAGACCTACGAGCAGTACTTC. The chain employs TRBV11-2 and TRBJ2-7, with no clear D. Looked up from germline, CDR1 is SGHAT and CDR2 is FQNNGV. This CDR3 is 15 amino acids long. The V and J ends lost 6 bases and 2 bases respectively, with 17 bases between them. The full variable domain, its missing parts supplied by reference TRBV11-2 and TRBJ2-7, is EAGVAQSPRYKIIEKRQSVAFWCNPISGHATLYWYQQILGQGPKLLIQFQNNGVVDDSQLPKDRFSAERLKGVDSTLKIQPAKLEDSAVYLCASSSVWAQTYEQYFGPGTRLTVT.

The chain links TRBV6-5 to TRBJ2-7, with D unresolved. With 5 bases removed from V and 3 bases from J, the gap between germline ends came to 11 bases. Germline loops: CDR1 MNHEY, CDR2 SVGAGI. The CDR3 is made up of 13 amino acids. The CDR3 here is CASSRHKGYEQYF. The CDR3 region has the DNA TGTGCCAGCAGTCGCCATAAGGGCTACGAGCAGTACTTC.

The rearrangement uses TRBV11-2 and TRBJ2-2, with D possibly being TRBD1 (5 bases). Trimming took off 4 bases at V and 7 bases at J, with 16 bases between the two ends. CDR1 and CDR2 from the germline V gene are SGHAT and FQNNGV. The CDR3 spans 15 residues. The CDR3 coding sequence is TGTGCCAGCAGCTCACCAGTAGGGGCCGGCGGGGAGCTGTTTTTT. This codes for CASSSPVGAGGELFF.

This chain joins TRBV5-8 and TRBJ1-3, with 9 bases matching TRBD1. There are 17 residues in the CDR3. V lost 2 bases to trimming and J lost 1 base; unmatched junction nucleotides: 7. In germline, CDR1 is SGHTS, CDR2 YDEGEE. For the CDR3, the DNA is TGTGCCAGCAGCTTACACCGGGACAGGGCGTCTGGAAACACCATATATTTT. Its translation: CASSLHRDRASGNTIYF.

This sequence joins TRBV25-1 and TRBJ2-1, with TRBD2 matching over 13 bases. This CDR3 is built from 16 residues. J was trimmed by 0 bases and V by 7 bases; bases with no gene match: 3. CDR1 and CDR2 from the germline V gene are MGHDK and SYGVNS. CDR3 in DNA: TGTGCCAGCACTGGGACTAGCGGGATCTCCTACAATGAGCAGTTCTTC. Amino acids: CASTGTSGISYNEQFF. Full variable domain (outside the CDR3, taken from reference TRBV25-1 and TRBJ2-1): EADIYQTPRYLVIGTGKKITLECSQTMGHDKMYWYQQDPGMELHLIHYSYGVNSTEKGDLSSESTVSRIRTEHFPLTLESARPSHTSQYLCASTGTSGISYNEQFFGPGTRLTVL.

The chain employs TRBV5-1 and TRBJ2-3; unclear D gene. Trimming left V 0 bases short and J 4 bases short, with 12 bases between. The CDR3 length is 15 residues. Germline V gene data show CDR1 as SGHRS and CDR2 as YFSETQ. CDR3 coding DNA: TGCGCCAGCAGCTTGGATGTATCGGAATCAGATACGCAGTATTTT. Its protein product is CASSLDVSESDTQYF.

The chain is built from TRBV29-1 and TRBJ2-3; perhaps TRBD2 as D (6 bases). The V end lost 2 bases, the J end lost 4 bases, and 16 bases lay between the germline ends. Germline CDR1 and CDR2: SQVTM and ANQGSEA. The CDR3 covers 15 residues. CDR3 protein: CSVEKASEVADTQYF. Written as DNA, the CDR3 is TGCAGCGTTGAAAAGGCTAGCGAAGTCGCAGATACGCAGTATTTT.

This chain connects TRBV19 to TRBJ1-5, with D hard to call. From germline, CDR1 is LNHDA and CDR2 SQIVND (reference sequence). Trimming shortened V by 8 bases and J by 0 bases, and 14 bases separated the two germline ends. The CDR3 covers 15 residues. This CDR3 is CASQTWDNSNQPQHF. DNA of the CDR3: TGTGCCAGTCAGACCTGGGATAATAGCAATCAGCCCCAGCATTTT.

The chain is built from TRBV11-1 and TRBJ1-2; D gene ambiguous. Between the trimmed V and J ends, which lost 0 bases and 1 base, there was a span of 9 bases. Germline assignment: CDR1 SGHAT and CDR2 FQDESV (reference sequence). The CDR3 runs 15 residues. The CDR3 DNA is TGTGCCAGCAGCTTAGCGACGGGTATTAACTATGGCTACACCTTC. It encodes CASSLATGINYGYTF.

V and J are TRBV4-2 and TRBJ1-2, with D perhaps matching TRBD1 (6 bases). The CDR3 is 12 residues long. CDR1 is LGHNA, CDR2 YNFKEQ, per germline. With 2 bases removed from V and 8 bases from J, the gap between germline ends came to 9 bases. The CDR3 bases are TGTGCCAGCAGCCAACCTCAGGGGGGCTACACCTTC. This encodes CASSQPQGGYTF.

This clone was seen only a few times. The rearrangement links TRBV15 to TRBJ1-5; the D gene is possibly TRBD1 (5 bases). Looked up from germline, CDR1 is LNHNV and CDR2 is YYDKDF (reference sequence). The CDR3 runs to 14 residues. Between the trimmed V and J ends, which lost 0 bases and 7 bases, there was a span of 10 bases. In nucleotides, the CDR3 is TGTGCCACCAGCAGAGACCCAGGGCCCCAGCCCCAGCATTTT. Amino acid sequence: CATSRDPGPQPQHF.

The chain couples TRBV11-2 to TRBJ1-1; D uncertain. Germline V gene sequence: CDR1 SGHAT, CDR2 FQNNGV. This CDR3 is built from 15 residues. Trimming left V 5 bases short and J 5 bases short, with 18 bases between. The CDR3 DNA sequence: TGTGCCAGCAGCCCGAACTCCGGAGGGAGGACTGAAGCTTTCTTT. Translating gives CASSPNSGGRTEAFF.

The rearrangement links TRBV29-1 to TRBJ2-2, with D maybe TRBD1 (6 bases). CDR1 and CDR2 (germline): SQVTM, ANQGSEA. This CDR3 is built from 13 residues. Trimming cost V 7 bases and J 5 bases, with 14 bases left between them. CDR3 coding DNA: TGCAGCGACCGACAGGTTCGAACCGGGGAGCTGTTTTTT. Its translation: CSDRQVRTGELFF.

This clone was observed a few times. This CDR3 is CASSVGPGGNTGELFF. CDR3 DNA: TGTGCCAGCAGCGTAGGCCCAGGGGGCAACACCGGGGAGCTGTTTTTT. This sequence joins TRBV9 and TRBJ2-2; 8 nucleotides line up with TRBD1. V lost 0 bases and J lost 2; bases outside the gene matches: 3. The CDR3 extends over 16 amino acids. The germline V gene has CDR1 SGDLS and CDR2 YYNGEE.

CDR3 sequence: CASSLNLPGRNNSPLHF. CDR3 nucleotides: TGCGCCAGCAGCTTGAACTTACCGGGCCGAAATAATTCACCCCTCCACTTT. V is TRBV5-1 and J is TRBJ1-6; D is unclear. Trimming took off 1 base at V and 5 bases at J, with 16 bases between the two ends. The CDR3 runs 17 residues. Per germline, CDR1 SGHRS and CDR2 YFSETQ.

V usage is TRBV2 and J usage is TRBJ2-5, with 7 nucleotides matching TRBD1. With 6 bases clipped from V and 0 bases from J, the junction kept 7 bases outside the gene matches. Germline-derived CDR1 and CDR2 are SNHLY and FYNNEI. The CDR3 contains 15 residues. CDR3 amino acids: CASRARGTYQETQYF. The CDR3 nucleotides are TGTGCCAGCAGGGCCAGGGGGACGTACCAAGAGACCCAGTACTTC.

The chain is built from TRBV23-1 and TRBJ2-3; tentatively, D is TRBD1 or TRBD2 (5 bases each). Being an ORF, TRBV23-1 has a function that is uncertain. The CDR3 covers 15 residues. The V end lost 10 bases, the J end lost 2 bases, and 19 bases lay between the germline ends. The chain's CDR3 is CATFRGSRLTDTQYF. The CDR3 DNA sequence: TGCGCCACCTTTCGGGGCAGCCGACTCACAGATACGCAGTATTTT.

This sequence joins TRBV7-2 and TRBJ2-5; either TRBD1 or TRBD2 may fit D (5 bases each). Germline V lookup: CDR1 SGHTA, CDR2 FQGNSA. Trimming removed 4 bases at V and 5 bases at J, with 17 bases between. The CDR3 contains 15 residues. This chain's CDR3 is CASSSRGVLGETQYF. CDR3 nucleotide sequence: TGTGCCAGCAGCTCTAGGGGAGTTCTAGGGGAGACCCAGTACTTC.